A single T cell receptor beta chain is shown here with its context. What antigen it recognizes has not been identified. No per-base quality is available; no much larger clone lies one base away. Receptor amplification or capture employed the immunoSEQ multiplex PCR assay. For the multiplex PCR, a mixture combining 60 forward primers for TCR Vbeta segments and 13 reverse primers for TCR Jbeta segments was used. The CDR3 region of rearranged TCR beta genes was amplified from genomic DNA by a multiplex PCR assay. The amplified TCR beta libraries were sequenced on the Illumina HiSeq System as 87-base-pair reads. The original methods were these. In a later analysis, 80 million or so unique TCR beta chains were counted across the 666 repertoires, and approximately 9.9 million of these chains were shared by at least two donors. A nearest-neighbor algorithm error-corrected the raw reads and collapsed the reads into unique sequences, merging closely related sequences to remove PCR and sequencing errors. Alignment of CDR3 sequences to IMGT reference sequences was used to assign V, D and J gene segments. For a sequence to be retained, at least a six-nucleotide match to both a V gene segment and a J gene segment was required. Rearrangements were classified as productive when the CDR3 lacked stop codons and remained in frame with V and J, and all other rearrangements were classified as non-productive. Following IMGT convention, CDR3 was defined as the stretch from the second conserved V-encoded cysteine to the conserved J-encoded phenylalanine. The earlier analysis of some 600 of the donors excluded sequences that lacked an unambiguous match to a single V gene segment. In an earlier analysis of 587 of the donors, V segments were called functional above 56.7% productive rearrangements and were called segregating when the between-donor standard deviation exceeded 5%. A statistical classification framework was built for diagnosing cytomegalovirus status from the catalog of TCR beta chain sequences. In a later analysis, TCR nucleotide sequences were compared against IMGT/GENE-DB human TR gene sequences so that V and J genes could be assigned. A later analysis assigned CDR3 sequences and most-parsimonious VDJ recombination scenarios with the TCRdist pipeline. In a later analysis, each TCR beta chain was defined by its CDR3 amino acid sequence together with its V-gene family, and reads lacking a unique V-gene family were excluded. To address suspected cross-contamination and a sequencing artifact, a later analysis removed a few hundred highly shared, low-generation-probability nucleotide sequences. For each public chain, a later analysis derived a clonal expansion index from normalized ranks of inferred template counts within each repertoire. In a later analysis, generation probabilities were computed using a VDJ recombination model fitted to out-of-frame rearrangements, and the results were checked against IGoR. In a later analysis, TCR-TCR, TCR-HLA and TCR-CMV co-occurrence was scored with hypergeometric tests, and a repertoire-size bias correction was applied to TCR pairs. False discovery rates were estimated in a later analysis by permuting HLA or CMV assignments 20 times. A later analysis grouped co-occurring TCRs with DBSCAN, adding TCRdist sequence similarity when clustering within HLA-allele-positive subsets. Repertoires with fewer than 30,000 or more than 120,000 public chains were left out of co-occurrence clustering, as were four to six repertoires with anomalous nucleotide sharing. Not all clones reach the TCRdb copy of this immuneACCESS table, which keeps in-frame sequences only. Checked studies attribute under half of the gap to unresolved V genes and leave the rest unexplained. The V and J calls and clone size are taken from that table; D and trimming were inferred from the DNA. In this sample the table shows around 220,000 clones, over 60% of which occur a single time. The top ten clones comprise less than 20% of the sample.

This sample is drawn from a study of cytomegalovirus exposure and HLA in healthy donors (dated by TCRdb to the late 2010s). General notes on the study: According to an earlier analysis of several hundred of the donors, about 180 million T cells yielded 117 million unique TCR beta sequences and roughly 280 Gb of sequence data. Roughly 300 gigabases of sequencing data and some 85 million unique TCR sequences were included in an early release covering several hundred HLA-typed donors. Of the approximately 400 genotyped donors, 81% fell in the genetic ancestry cluster associated with self-reported Caucasian donors. The aim of the study was to test whether cataloging public T cell receptors could identify signatures of past pathogen exposure. Using immunosequencing, the study profiled T cell repertoires from 666 subjects and related those repertoires to cytomegalovirus serostatus. Besides the first cohort of under 700 subjects, a separate validation cohort made up of over a hundred different subjects was used. To predict cytomegalovirus infection status, the study combined high-throughput TCR immunosequencing, statistical association of individual TCRs with disease status, and machine learning. A later analysis re-analyzed previously published TCR beta repertoires from 666 donors and added high-resolution HLA genotyping to study TCR occurrence patterns. In the later analysis, no new phenotypic data were used to find candidate immune exposures; instead, reliance was placed on TCR beta sequences and their occurrence across donors. An earlier analysis of about 600 of the donors used high-throughput TCR beta sequencing to judge whether each TCR beta V gene segment behaved as functional or pseudogenic. Donor age, sex, ethnicity and CMV serostatus were compiled alongside the repertoire data. In a later genetic analysis, genome-wide SNP genotypes for about three fifths of the roughly 670 donors were used, and that subset was treated as a discovery cohort. All discovery cohort repertoires had been generated on a single sequencing platform. HLA typing included class I and class II loci at four-digit resolution. The number of donors typed differed by locus, with roughly 620-630 for A, B, C, DRB1 and DQB1, around 560 for DQA1, 600 to 610 for DPA1, and approximately 470 for DPB1. Several DR-DQ haplotypes were handled as single units for association and clustering because linkage in the cohort was strong. Among about 400 genotyped donors of the cohort, an average of around 220,000 unique TCR beta nucleotide sequences was sequenced per donor, of which 15% to 20% were non-productive.

Including cysteine and phenylalanine, the CDR3 has 15 amino acids. The CDR3 DNA has 45 bases and is translated from base 1. According to the germline V gene (reference sequence), CDR1 reads MNHEY and CDR2 reads SMNVEV. Trimming takes 4 bases from V and 0 bases from J, and the germline ends sit 7 bases apart. In total, roughly 670 healthy bone marrow donors made up the cohort. At the time of sampling, all cohort members were nominally healthy, though unrecorded immune exposures were likely present. The donor tested CMV seronegative, placing the donor among the 350 or so seronegative members of the cohort. Each donor provided a peripheral blood sample, and peripheral blood mononuclear cells were used for TCR beta sequencing. The Qiagen DNeasy Blood Extraction Kit was used to extract genomic DNA from the blood cell samples. Findings and caveats that apply to the study as a whole: Several of the top co-occurrence clusters appeared to be linked to parvovirus B19, influenza, CMV and Epstein-Barr virus, according to a later analysis. Broadly in line with IMGT annotations, most TCR beta V segments showed up in productive rearrangements about 90% or about 30% of the time in an earlier analysis of several hundred of the donors. When HLA alleles, especially DR and DQ, strongly co-occurred, TCR associations were difficult to assign to individual alleles. Presence/absence analyses assumed roughly uniform sequencing depth across donors, an assumption that may not hold. A later analysis found that most CMV-associated TCR beta chains appeared HLA-restricted, with HLA associations seemingly driven largely by CMV exposure. Most TCR sequences were seen in very few donors, while some public TCRs were found in many individuals. A further reported finding was that TCR beta sequences accurately predicted the HLA-A and HLA-B alleles for most subjects in the first cohort. The cohort was sequenced for TCR beta chains only, and without alpha or paired-chain data the features that could be detected were limited. According to a later analysis, TCR association rates differed among HLA loci, with DRB1 alleles showing the most associated TCRs and HLA-C alleles showing the fewest. In both the original and validation cohorts, the classifier was reported to diagnose cytomegalovirus status with high specificity and sensitivity. Three of the identified cytomegalovirus-associated TCR beta chains were confirmed in vitro to be specific for cytomegalovirus antigens. A cluster of highly shared sequence variants was judged likely to represent a technical artifact of the sequencing pipeline. The only immune exposure information available for the cohort was CMV serostatus. According to the authors, the approach could potentially be generalized to other disease states and immunological phenotypes. Specific HLA alleles were associated with 18,000 or so TCR beta sequences at a false discovery rate of 0.05 in a later analysis. Compared with equally common non-associated chains, HLA-associated TCR beta chains in a later analysis were more clonally expanded and had lower generation probabilities. An association between a missense DCLRE1C variant and V-gene and J-gene trimming of TCR beta chains was found in a later genetic analysis and replicated in an independent cohort. Because counts were too low, seventeen rarely observed V segments, including chromosome 9 orphons, were left out of the earlier analysis of a few hundred of the donors. In the study, 150 to 200 TCR beta chains were listed as associated with cytomegalovirus. Correlated functional status among segregating V segments might be attributable to linkage disequilibrium, but an unknown experimental factor could not be ruled out. A later genetic analysis reported fewer N-insertions in productive TCRs among donors in an Asian-associated ancestry cluster than the approximately 670-donor mean. Some IMGT-functional V segments, including TRBV6-2 and TRBV6-3, could not be distinguished by the 87-base-pair reads and were therefore excluded. HLA typing was unavailable for some donors at each locus, so association tests used only the typed subset.

What was sequenced was PBMCs. The sequence was collected from a man in his forties in good health and CMV-seronegative. The rearranged segments are TRBV27 and TRBJ2-6; the D segment could be TRBD1, given 6 matching bases. The nucleotides read TGTGCCAGCAGTTGGGGGCTCTCTGGGGCCAACGTCCTGACTTTC. The translation is CASSWGLSGANVLTF.